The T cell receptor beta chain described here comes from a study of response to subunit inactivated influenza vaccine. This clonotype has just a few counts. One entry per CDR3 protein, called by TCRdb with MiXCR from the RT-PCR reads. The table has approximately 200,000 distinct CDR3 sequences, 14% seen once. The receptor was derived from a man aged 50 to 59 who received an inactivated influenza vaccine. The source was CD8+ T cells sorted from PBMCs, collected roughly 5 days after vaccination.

CDR3 sequence reads: CASSPPTSGPYEQYF. In DNA, the CDR3 is TGTGCCAGCAGTCCACCGACTAGCGGACCCTACGAGCAGTACTTC. The chain employs TRBV28 and TRBJ2-7, with 9 bases aligning to TRBD2. With V trimmed by 5 bases and J by 2 bases, 7 bases remained unmatched. CDR1 is MDHEN, CDR2 SYDVKM, per germline. The CDR3 contains 15 residues.